These 7 T cell receptor beta chains came from one sample sequenced in a study of cytomegalovirus exposure and HLA in healthy donors. 13 Jbeta primers and 60 Vbeta primers were used for the PCR. Generated by immunoSEQ multiplex PCR, the TCRdb table keeps only in-frame clones and is missing some. Among approximately 130,000 clones listed, over 70% were seen once. What was sequenced was PBMCs. These receptors were taken from a woman aged 55-70 years in good health and CMV-seropositive.

In this sample, this clone turned up a few times. The chain has TRBV6-6 and TRBJ1-2; a possible D gene is TRBD1 (5 bases). The CDR3 is made up of 14 amino acids. V lost 2 bases and J 4 bases, leaving 11 bases between the germline ends. In germline, CDR1 is MNHNY, CDR2 SVGAGI (reference sequence). CDR3 DNA sequence: TGTGCCAGCAGTTACCAGGGCGAAAGCTATGGCTACACCTTC. The encoded protein is CASSYQGESYGYTF.

The genes are TRBV11-1 and TRBJ1-1; D gene ambiguous. The germline V gene encodes CDR1 SGHAT and CDR2 FQDESV (reference sequence). Trimming took 5 bases from V and 1 from J, leaving 11 bases between them. There are 14 residues in the CDR3. The chain's CDR3 is CASSRWAQNTEAFF. In nucleotides, the CDR3 is TGTGCCAGCAGCCGATGGGCCCAGAACACTGAAGCTTTCTTT.

V and J are TRBV5-6 and TRBJ2-1, with TRBD1 matching 8 bases. V lost 0 bases and J lost 4; bases outside the gene matches: 0. In germline, CDR1 is SGHDT, CDR2 YYEEEE. This CDR3 is built from 14 residues. The CDR3 reads CASSLGQGYNEQFF. The CDR3 nucleotides read TGTGCCAGCAGCTTGGGACAGGGGTACAATGAGCAGTTCTTC. The variable domain in full, with the rest retrieved from reference TRBV5-6 and TRBJ2-1, is DAGVTQSPTHLIKTRGQQVTLRCSPKSGHDTVSWYQQALGQGPQFIFQYYEEEERQRGNFPDRFSGHQFPNYSSELNVNALLLGDSALYLCASSLGQGYNEQFFGPGTRLTVL.

The chain uses TRBV23-1 and TRBJ1-2, with 7 bases fitting TRBD1. TRBV23-1 is filed as an ORF, its function uncertain. The CDR3 has 11 residues. The V gene end was trimmed by 7 bases and the J gene end by 8 bases; junction bases not matched to a gene: 4. The CDR3 reads CASMTGTGYTF. The CDR3 DNA is TGCGCCAGCATGACAGGGACCGGCTACACCTTC.

Only a few counts were recorded for this clone. This chain links TRBV13 with TRBJ2-7, with D tentatively TRBD1 (6 bases). Looked up from germline, CDR1 is PRHDT and CDR2 is FYEKMQ (reference sequence). V was cut by 2 bases and J by 5 bases, with 13 bases left in between. The CDR3 is 14 amino acids. For the CDR3, the DNA is TGTGCCAGCAGCTTACCGGACAGTTTGAACGAGCAGTACTTC. Encoded protein: CASSLPDSLNEQYF.

For this clone: Other DNA sequences of this sample code for an identical CDR3. The chain is built from TRBV6-1 and TRBJ2-3; possible D gene TRBD1, 6 bases. The length of the CDR3 is 14 residues. With 1 base removed from V and 6 bases from J, the gap between germline ends came to 11 bases. Germline values: CDR1 MNHNS, CDR2 SASEGT. In DNA form, the CDR3 reads TGTGCCAGCAGTGAAGACAGGGTTGTGGATACGCAGTATTTT. Its protein is CASSEDRVVDTQYF.

The chain carries TRBV6-5 and TRBJ1-2, with a weak D call TRBD1 (5 bases). There are 15 residues in the CDR3. V lost 7 bases, J lost 7 bases, and 22 bases lay in between. Germline V gene data show CDR1 as MNHEY and CDR2 as SVGAGI. The CDR3 nucleotides read TGTGCCAGCATGAGCCATGGGTCGGGGGGGGGTGGCTACACCTTC. Translated: CASMSHGSGGGGYTF.